These 3 T cell receptor beta chains were sequenced from one sample in a study of T cell repertoires in cytomegalovirus infection. A single record per CDR3 protein comes from TCRdb applying MiXCR to the reads. The sample includes about 330,000 distinct CDR3 sequences, approximately 9.5% of them seen just once. The sequenced sample was PBMCs. All receptors derive from a human donor in good health (CMV status not recorded). Some clones in this sample may be carry-over from other donors' samples.

This clonotype was found once. The chain recombines TRBV7-9 with TRBJ2-5; 7 positions match TRBD2. The ends lost 8 bases at V and 1 base at J; junction bases unmatched: 1. The germline CDR1 and CDR2 sequences are SEHNR and FQNEAQ (reference sequence). The CDR3 spans 12 residues. The chain's CDR3 is CASAGVQETQYF. The CDR3 coding sequence is TGTGCCAGCGCGGGGGTCCAAGAGACCCAGTACTTC.

The CDR3: CASRPMGGSYEQYF. Written as DNA, the CDR3 is TGTGCCAGCAGGCCGATGGGGGGCTCCTACGAGCAGTACTTC. This sequence joins TRBV25-1 and TRBJ2-7; D is perhaps TRBD2 (6 bases). V lost 6 bases and J 0 bases, leaving 12 bases between the germline ends. The CDR3 consists of 14 residues. The germline CDR1 and CDR2 sequences are MGHDK and SYGVNS.

This clonotype was counted only a few times. The CDR3 DNA follows: TGTGCCAGCAGCCTCCGAAGGGGGCCGGTGGAGACCCAGTACTTC. Translated, it gives CASSLRRGPVETQYF. The chain combines TRBV11-3 with TRBJ2-5; the match to TRBD1 covers 7 bases. J gave up 5 bases and V 5 bases, and 11 bases lay outside the gene matches. Germline V gene data show CDR1 as SGHNT and CDR2 as YENEEA. This CDR3 has 15 amino acids.